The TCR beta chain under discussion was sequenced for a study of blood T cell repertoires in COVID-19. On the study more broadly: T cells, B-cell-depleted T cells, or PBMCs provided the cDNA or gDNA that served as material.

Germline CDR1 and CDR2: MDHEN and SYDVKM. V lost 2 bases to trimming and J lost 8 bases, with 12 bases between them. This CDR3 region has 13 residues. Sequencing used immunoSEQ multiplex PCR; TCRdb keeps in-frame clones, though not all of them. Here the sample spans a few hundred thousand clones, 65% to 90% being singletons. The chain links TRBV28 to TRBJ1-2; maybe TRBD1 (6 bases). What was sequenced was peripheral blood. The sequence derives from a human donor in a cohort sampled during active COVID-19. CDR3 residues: CASSLRGGGGYTF. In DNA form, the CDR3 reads TGTGCCAGCAGTTTAAGAGGGGGGGGAGGCTACACCTTC.